This T cell receptor (beta chain) derives from a study of cytomegalovirus exposure and HLA in healthy donors. PCR used 60 Vbeta primers and 13 Jbeta primers. TCRdb keeps only in-frame clones here, not all; method: immunoSEQ multiplex PCR. In the table there are around 230,000 clones, 85% of which are singletons. The CDR3 loop spans 17 amino acids. After removal of 2 bases from V and 4 bases from J, the junction contained 9 bases not matched to a gene. Looked up from germline, CDR1 is SGDLS and CDR2 is YYNGEE. The TCR comes from a girl under 10 years old in good health and CMV-seronegative. This chain uses TRBV9 with TRBJ2-2; TRBD2 matches 9 bases. Sequencing was carried out using PBMCs. Here the CDR3 DNA reads TGTGCCAGCAGCGTCCTGGGCGGGGGGGTTGGCACCGGGGAGCTGTTTTTT. Protein product: CASSVLGGGVGTGELFF.